A selection of T cell receptor beta chains follows, all from one sample in a study of CD8+ T cells in alopecia areata. Repertoires were generated with immunoSEQ multiplex PCR, while TCRdb's copy carries only in-frame clones and drops some. The sample includes roughly 210,000 clones, approximately 45% of them seen just once. Source: CD4+ T cells sorted from blood, taken at approximately week 37, from a patient treated with tofacitinib. The source is a human donor with alopecia areata. The CDR3 runs from the conserved cysteine through the conserved F or W. The D gene is left open where the match is weak. Where a row states a size, it is once, few, many or the class of an expanded clone; other rows omit it.

TRBV30,NA,TRBJ2-3,few,CAWSVSDTQYF,TGTGCCTGGAGTGTATCCGATACGCAGTATTTT
TRBV15,NA,TRBJ2-3,NA,CATSRDRGPYTDTQYF,TGTGCCACCAGCAGAGACAGGGGCCCTTACACAGATACGCAGTATTTT
TRBV4-1,TRBD1,TRBJ1-4,few,CASSQEQDRVATNEKLFF,TGCGCCAGCAGCCAAGAACAGGACAGGGTCGCAACTAATGAAAAACTGTTTTTT
TRBV19,NA,TRBJ2-7,few,CASSIDDRTYEQYF,TGTGCCAGTAGTATCGACGACAGGACCTACGAGCAGTACTTC
TRBV7-9,TRBD1,TRBJ2-3,few,CASSSGTGGNRRDTQYF,TGTGCCAGCAGCTCCGGGACAGGGGGCAACCGACGAGATACGCAGTATTTT
TRBV10-3,TRBD2,TRBJ2-1,few,CAISRTSGTGEQFF,TGTGCCATCAGTAGGACTAGCGGGACAGGGGAGCAGTTCTTC
TRBV23-1,NA,TRBJ2-3,NA,CASSQSARATSTDTQYF,TGCGCCAGCAGTCAATCAGCCAGGGCGACTAGCACAGATACGCAGTATTTT
TRBV12-5,TRBD1,TRBJ1-2,NA,CASGSGTEQNYGYTF,TGTGCTAGTGGTTCCGGGACAGAGCAGAACTATGGCTACACCTTC
TRBV25-1,TRBD2,TRBJ2-3,NA,CASSETSGRASEDTQYF,TGTGCCAGCAGTGAAACTAGCGGGAGGGCCTCGGAAGATACGCAGTATTTT
TRBV10-3,NA,TRBJ2-7,few,CAISAHGTPDHEQYF,TGTGCCATCAGTGCCCACGGGACCCCGGACCACGAGCAGTACTTC
TRBV28,NA,TRBJ2-1,NA,CASKGIGNYNEQFF,TGTGCCAGCAAGGGGATCGGGAATTACAATGAGCAGTTCTTC
TRBV27,NA,TRBJ2-2,NA,CASSSRGPIELGELFF,TGTGCCAGCAGTTCGAGAGGACCGATAGAACTCGGGGAGCTGTTTTTT
TRBV28,TRBD1,TRBJ2-1,many,CASSPWEGQGIHEQFF,TGTGCCAGCAGCCCCTGGGAGGGACAGGGGATCCATGAGCAGTTCTTC
TRBV7-6,NA,TRBJ1-5,NA,CASSPGMSNQPQHF,TGTGCCAGCAGCCCAGGGATGAGCAATCAGCCCCAGCATTTT
TRBV15,NA,TRBJ1-4,NA,CATSRRTGTGNEKLFF,TGTGCCACCAGCAGACGGACCGGGACTGGGAATGAAAAACTGTTTTTT
TRBV7-6,TRBD1,TRBJ1-4,NA,CASSAGQGPNEKLFF,TGTGCCAGCAGCGCCGGACAGGGTCCTAATGAAAAACTGTTTTTT
TRBV7-9,TRBD2,TRBJ2-5,NA,CASSSILGRVDF,TGTGCCAGCAGCTCCATACTCGGGAGGGTAGACTTC
TRBV10-1,NA,TRBJ2-1,NA,CASSARGVDEQFF,TGCGCCAGCAGTGCCAGGGGGGTGGATGAGCAGTTCTTC
TRBV29-1,TRBD1,TRBJ1-2,few,CSGAPGQRMNYGYTF,TGCAGCGGCGCCCCGGGACAGAGAATGAACTATGGCTACACCTTC
TRBV6-6,NA,TRBJ2-7,NA,CASSYSNKYEQYF,TGTGCCAGCAGTTACTCAAACAAATACGAGCAGTACTTC
TRBV9,NA,TRBJ2-3,NA,CASSVRGEGDTQYF,TGTGCCAGCAGCGTAAGGGGGGAGGGAGATACGCAGTATTTT
TRBV6-1,NA,TRBJ2-2,NA,CASMGVRNTGELFF,TGTGCCAGCATGGGAGTCAGAAACACCGGGGAGCTGTTTTTT